This passage covers 21 T cell receptor beta chains from one sample sequenced in a study of vaccination and CD4 T cells after COVID-19. The Oncomine TCR Beta short-read assay was applied to DNA of cultured CD4+ T cells. TCRdb passed the PCR reads through MiXCR, listing each CDR3 protein once. Here the sample spans about 20,000 distinct CDR3 sequences, roughly 50% being singletons. Treatment given: approximately 10-day PBMC culture with coronavirus spike peptide pools or control peptides (ViraFEST assay). No antigens are known for them. The sample was CD4+ T cells from blood, cultured in vitro. The receptors stem from a human donor who had recovered from COVID-19.

The gene calls are TRBV24-1 and TRBJ2-2; no firm D call. Per germline, CDR1 KGHDR and CDR2 SFDVKD. The germline V and J ends were trimmed by 4 bases and 2 bases, with 7 bases remaining between them. The CDR3 is 14 residues long. The CDR3 reads CATSEEPNTGELFF. CDR3 DNA sequence: TGTGCCACCAGTGAGGAACCAAACACCGGGGAGCTGTTTTTT.

The chain has TRBV11-3 and TRBJ2-7; D gene unclear. CDR3 size: 14 residues. Germline V gene data show CDR1 as SGHNT and CDR2 as YENEEA. V was shortened by 5 bases and J by 4 bases, with 15 bases between the two germline ends. CDR3 bases: TGTGCCAGCAGCCAGGCGCCAGGTCCGTACGAGCAGTACTTC. Protein sequence: CASSQAPGPYEQYF.

The chain combines TRBV4-1 with TRBJ1-6, with D possibly matching TRBD1 (5 bases). There are 16 residues in the CDR3. Trimming removed 0 bases from V and 2 bases from J, with 8 bases in between. Germline loops: CDR1 MGHRA, CDR2 YSYEKL. The CDR3 protein is CASSQEPGAYNSPLHF. In DNA form, the CDR3 reads TGCGCCAGCAGCCAAGAACCGGGGGCCTATAATTCACCCCTCCACTTT.

This clonotype was recorded once. The gene calls are TRBV2 and TRBJ1-1; D is ambiguous. The CDR3 loop spans 14 amino acids. The germline gives CDR1 SNHLY, CDR2 FYNNEI. Trimming shortened V by 5 bases and J by 1 base, and 11 bases separated the two germline ends. The chain's CDR3 is CASSLRRENTEAFF. The CDR3 nucleotides read TGTGCCAGCAGTTTAAGACGGGAGAACACTGAAGCTTTCTTT.

The J gene is TRBJ2-7, the V gene TRBV7-8; D is unresolved. V was shortened by 0 bases and J by 4 bases, with 7 bases between the two germline ends. The germline V gene has CDR1 SGHVS and CDR2 FQNEAQ. The CDR3 spans 13 residues. CDR3 sequence: CASSLAHGYEQYF. The CDR3 bases are TGTGCCAGCAGCTTAGCGCACGGGTACGAGCAGTACTTC.

This clonotype is a singleton in its sample. The rearrangement joins TRBV24-1 to TRBJ2-3; either TRBD1 or TRBD2 may fit D (5 bases each). V lost 12 bases, J lost 12 bases, and 15 bases lay in between. This CDR3 has 10 amino acids. CDR1 is KGHDR, CDR2 SFDVKD, per germline. The CDR3 DNA sequence: TGTGCCTCCCATCCGGGACCTCAGTATTTT. Protein: CASHPGPQYF.

The rearrangement joins TRBV11-1 to TRBJ2-5; a possible D gene is TRBD2 (5 bases). The CDR3 totals 15 residues. V lost 5 bases and J 7 bases, leaving 20 bases between the germline ends. Germline assignment: CDR1 SGHAT and CDR2 FQDESV (reference sequence). Written as DNA, the CDR3 is TGTGCCAGCAGCAGGAGCGGAATTGATGGAGGGACCCAGTACTTC. Translating gives CASSRSGIDGGTQYF.

This chain joins TRBV12-3 or TRBV12-4 and TRBJ1-1, with 7 positions matching TRBD1. V lost 5 bases to trimming and J lost 4 bases; unmatched junction nucleotides: 7. The CDR3 length is 14 residues. The CDR3 DNA is TGTGCCAGCAGTCTACTCCAGGGGGGCACTGAAGCTTTCTTT. Translating gives CASSLLQGGTEAFF.

The chain carries TRBV5-1 and TRBJ2-1; TRBD2 matches 8 bases. Germline values: CDR1 SGHRS, CDR2 YFSETQ. The CDR3 runs 16 residues. Losses at the gene ends were 6 bases for V and 6 bases for J; bases not matched to a gene: 14. The CDR3 sequence: CASMLQAGGMFNEQFF. The CDR3 DNA follows: TGCGCCAGCATGCTTCAGGCGGGGGGCATGTTCAATGAGCAGTTCTTC.

V usage is TRBV2 and J usage is TRBJ2-2; 7 bases are a match to TRBD2. Germline CDR1 is SNHLY and CDR2 is FYNNEI. This CDR3 region has 14 residues. V lost 4 bases and J lost 4; bases outside the gene matches: 3. The CDR3 loop is CASSALASTGELFF. The CDR3, as DNA: TGTGCCAGCAGTGCACTAGCGAGCACCGGGGAGCTGTTTTTT.

CDR3 sequence (DNA): TGTGCCAGCTCACCACTACAGGGGGACTATGGCTACACCTTC. Its protein is CASSPLQGDYGYTF. The chain joins TRBV18 to TRBJ1-2; TRBD1 agrees at 8 bases. V gave up 1 base and J gave up 3 bases; unmatched junction bases: 1. Germline CDR1 is KGHSH and CDR2 is LQKENI. This CDR3 is built from 14 residues.

This chain uses TRBV7-6 with TRBJ2-3; 10 bases map to TRBD1. Trimming cost V 0 bases and J 0 bases; bases outside gene matches: 9. This CDR3 has 19 amino acids. Germline loops: CDR1 SGHVS, CDR2 FNYEAQ. The CDR3 DNA reads TGTGCCAGCAGCTTAGCCACCGGGACAGGGGACCCCAGCACAGATACGCAGTATTTT. It yields the protein CASSLATGTGDPSTDTQYF.

A few counts support this clonotype. This chain joins TRBV19 and TRBJ1-2; perhaps TRBD1 as D (5 bases). Germline V gene sequence: CDR1 LNHDA, CDR2 SQIVND (reference sequence). The CDR3 runs to 12 residues. The ends were cut back, 6 bases at V and 2 bases at J, with 7 bases in the middle. This CDR3 reads CASSRANYGYTF. The DNA for the CDR3 is TGTGCCAGTAGCAGGGCCAACTATGGCTACACCTTC.

The chain combines TRBV6-1 with TRBJ1-1; TRBD1 matches at 8 bases. V gave up 4 bases and J gave up 1 base; unmatched junction bases: 2. The CDR3 extends over 14 amino acids. Germline V lookup: CDR1 MNHNS, CDR2 SASEGT. The CDR3 region has the DNA TGTGCCAGCAGTGCAGACAGGGGGAACACTGAAGCTTTCTTT. Residues: CASSADRGNTEAFF.

The V call is TRBV2, the J call TRBJ2-7, with a possible D match to TRBD1 (6 bases). The length of the CDR3 is 14 residues. Germline V lookup: CDR1 SNHLY, CDR2 FYNNEI. V was cut by 7 bases and J by 3 bases, with 16 bases left in between. CDR3 protein: CASTQAGANYEQYF. CDR3 coding DNA: TGTGCCAGCACCCAAGCAGGGGCTAACTACGAGCAGTACTTC.

The chain is built from TRBV7-9 and TRBJ2-3; a possible D gene is TRBD1 (5 bases). This CDR3 comprises 16 residues. V was clipped by 2 bases and J by 0 bases, with 12 bases between them. Germline CDR1 reads SEHNR; CDR2 reads FQNEAQ (reference sequence). The CDR3 loop reads CASSLLSTGSTDTQYF. The CDR3 nucleotides read TGTGCCAGCAGCTTATTGAGTACAGGTAGCACAGATACGCAGTATTTT.

The CDR3 loop is CASSLRGGDTEAFF. The CDR3 DNA reads as TGTGCCAGCAGTTTACGGGGGGGGGACACTGAAGCTTTCTTT. V and J are TRBV12-3 or TRBV12-4 and TRBJ1-1, with D possibly being TRBD1 (5 bases). Trimming shortened V by 2 bases and J by 3 bases, and 10 bases separated the two germline ends. This CDR3 region has 14 residues.

The chain couples TRBV19 to TRBJ1-6, with D uncertain. The CDR3 covers 12 residues. V was clipped by 5 bases and J by 8 bases, with 7 bases between them. Germline CDR1 and CDR2: LNHDA and SQIVND (reference sequence). For the CDR3, the DNA is TGTGCCAGTAGTTCGCGGCATTCACCCCTCCACTTT. Its translation: CASSSRHSPLHF.

The chain is built from TRBV20-1 and TRBJ2-5; TRBD2 matches 8 bases. Trimming cost V 5 bases and J 5 bases; bases outside gene matches: 16. Germline-derived CDR1 and CDR2 are DFQATT and SNEGSKA (reference sequence). The CDR3 loop spans 16 amino acids. CDR3 DNA: TGCAGTGCTCCCGGGTGGGCGGGGGGCCTCCGGGAGACCCAGTACTTC. This encodes CSAPGWAGGLRETQYF.

In its sample, this clonotype was seen a few times. This chain links TRBV29-1 with TRBJ2-7; 12 bases fit TRBD1. CDR1 is SQVTM, CDR2 ANQGSEA, per germline. CDR3 length equals 15 residues. The trim removed 0 bases at V and 6 bases at J, leaving 6 bases unmatched. The CDR3, as DNA: TGCAGCGTTGAAGACGGGGGACAGGGGGCAGGCGAGCAGTACTTC. The encoded protein is CSVEDGGQGAGEQYF.

The chain is built from TRBV7-8 and TRBJ1-6, with D possibly TRBD1 on 6 matching bases. CDR1 is SGHVS, CDR2 FQNEAQ, per germline. CDR3 length: 16 residues. Trimming cost V 2 bases and J 8 bases, with 16 bases left between them. CDR3 coding DNA: TGTGCCAGCAGCTTAACTCAGGGGATGACCCATTCACCCCTCCACTTT. Its protein is CASSLTQGMTHSPLHF.